The T cell receptor beta chain under discussion was sequenced for a study of blood T cells in healthy people across ages. Germline V gene data show CDR1 as SGHTA and CDR2 as FQGTGA. The CDR3 covers 12 residues. Concerning this clonotype itself: A junction boundary mismatches the germline segment, possibly from a read error.

Through a sample-barcoded 5' primer and a J-beta primer mix, a second PCR was run for roughly 7 to 12 cycles. TCRdb reprocessed the 5' RACE reads with MiXCR, giving one entry per CDR3 protein. The sample has 1.5 million to 1.8 million distinct CDR3 sequences; roughly two fifths are singletons. The TCR originated in a woman aged 18-35 years in good health. The sample comprised blood. The chain couples TRBV7-3 to TRBJ1-2, with D hard to call. This CDR3 reads CASGLGPDGYTF. In nucleotides, the CDR3 is TGTGCCAGCGGCTTAGGTCCAGATGGCTACACCTTC.